Each of the 18 T cell receptor beta chains below was sequenced from the same sample in a study of blood T cell repertoires in COVID-19. Using immunoSEQ multiplex PCR, the repertoire was profiled, and TCRdb retains in-frame clones only, with some absent. The sample yields just over 150,000 clones, 85% to 90% seen once. The sequenced sample was peripheral blood. These receptors all stem from a woman aged 40 to 55 with acute or convalescent COVID-19.

The V gene is TRBV6-5, the J gene TRBJ1-4; no clear D. This CDR3 is 14 amino acids long. The V end was cut by 0 bases, the J end by 7 bases, with 9 bases between. Germline loops: CDR1 MNHEY, CDR2 SVGAGI. The CDR3 nucleotides read TGTGCCAGCAGTTACTCGTCAGGAGGTGAAAAACTGTTTTTT. It specifies CASSYSSGGEKLFF.

A single count supports this clone. V and J are TRBV5-1 and TRBJ1-2, with a weak D call TRBD1 (6 bases). This CDR3 comprises 16 residues. The V end was cut by 0 bases, the J end by 5 bases, with 17 bases between. Germline V gene data show CDR1 as SGHRS and CDR2 as YFSETQ. Here the CDR3 reads CASSLASQQGLYGYTF. The CDR3, as DNA: TGCGCCAGCAGCTTGGCCAGTCAACAGGGCTTGTATGGCTACACCTTC.

V gene TRBV15 combines with J gene TRBJ2-3; 12 bases are a match to TRBD2. V lost 3 bases to trimming and J lost 6 bases; unmatched junction nucleotides: 10. This CDR3 comprises 17 residues. The germline CDR1 and CDR2 sequences are LNHNV and YYDKDF (reference sequence). The CDR3 here is CATSSLILAGGLDTQYF. The DNA for the CDR3 is TGTGCCACCAGCAGCCTAATACTAGCGGGGGGCTTGGATACGCAGTATTTT.

The chain recombines TRBV27 with TRBJ2-7; D unclear. Per germline, CDR1 MNHEY and CDR2 SMNVEV (reference sequence). V lost 6 bases and J 0 bases, leaving 18 bases between the germline ends. CDR3 length: 16 residues. The CDR3 sequence: CASSTNWLINSYEQYF. DNA for the CDR3: TGTGCCAGCAGCACCAATTGGCTGATCAACTCCTACGAGCAGTACTTC.

The chain couples TRBV6-1 to TRBJ2-3; a possible D gene is TRBD2 (5 bases). Trimming took off 2 bases at V and 2 bases at J, with 14 bases between the two ends. From germline, CDR1 is MNHNS and CDR2 SASEGT. The CDR3 length is 16 residues. The CDR3 bases are TGTGCCAGCAGTGAACTGGACTCCCAGTACACAGATACGCAGTATTTT. This sequence encodes CASSELDSQYTDTQYF.

V gene TRBV3-1 (or the pseudogene TRBV3-2) combines with J gene TRBJ1-5; 9 bases are a match to TRBD1. With 4 bases clipped from V and 7 bases from J, the junction kept 11 bases outside the gene matches. CDR3 length: 16 residues. CDR1 and CDR2 from the germline V gene are LGHDT and YNNKEL (reference sequence). CDR3 nucleotides: TGTGCCAGCAGCCCAGAGAACACAGGGGGCCGACAGCCCCAGCATTTT. It codes for CASSPENTGGRQPQHF.

This clone appeared a single time. This rearrangement joins TRBV9 to TRBJ2-3, with 10 bases identical to TRBD2. Germline values: CDR1 SGDLS, CDR2 YYNGEE. Losses at the gene ends were 3 bases for V and 4 bases for J; bases not matched to a gene: 11. This CDR3 comprises 17 residues. For the CDR3, the DNA is TGTGCCAGCAGCGGGACCCATAGCGGGGGGACTCCAGATACGCAGTATTTT. This translates into CASSGTHSGGTPDTQYF.

The chain is built from TRBV25-1 and TRBJ2-1, with TRBD2 matching over 8 bases. The ends lost 6 bases at V and 5 bases at J; junction bases unmatched: 9. Germline V gene sequence: CDR1 MGHDK, CDR2 SYGVNS. CDR3 length: 15 amino acids. The CDR3: CASRSSGRLNNEQFF. The CDR3 DNA is TGTGCCAGCAGATCCAGCGGGAGACTCAACAATGAGCAGTTCTTC.

This chain joins TRBV5-6 and TRBJ2-3, with D unresolved. Trimming left V 4 bases short and J 1 base short, with 19 bases between. The length of the CDR3 is 17 residues. From germline, CDR1 is SGHDT and CDR2 YYEEEE. The DNA of the CDR3 is TGTGCCAGCAGCCGTCGACTTATTTGGTTGGGCACAGATACGCAGTATTTT. Residues: CASSRRLIWLGTDTQYF.

The chain joins TRBV9 to TRBJ2-1, with D possibly matching TRBD1 (6 bases). Germline assignment: CDR1 SGDLS and CDR2 YYNGEE. V lost 3 bases and J lost 2, with 9 bases in between. The CDR3 has 14 residues. In DNA form, the CDR3 reads TGTGCCAGCAGCGGGGGACAAACCTACAATGAGCAGTTCTTC. This codes for CASSGGQTYNEQFF. Using reference TRBV9 and TRBJ2-1 for the parts outside the CDR3, the full variable domain is DSGVTQTPKHLITATGQRVTLRCSPRSGDLSVYWYQQSLDQGLQFLIQYYNGEERAKGNILERFSAQQFPDLHSELNLSSLELGDSALYFCASSGGQTYNEQFFGPGTRLTVL.

V and J are TRBV11-3 and TRBJ2-5, with D tentatively TRBD1 (6 bases). Germline CDR1 reads SGHNT; CDR2 reads YENEEA. V gave up 4 bases and J gave up 1 base, with 10 bases separating them. This CDR3 comprises 14 residues. For the CDR3, the DNA is TGTGCCAGCAGCTACCGGGACACCCAAGAGACCCAGTACTTC. This gives the protein CASSYRDTQETQYF. Complete variable domain (other parts from reference TRBV11-3 and TRBJ2-5): EAGVVQSPRYKIIEKKQPVAFWCNPISGHNTLYWYLQNLGQGPELLIRYENEEAVDDSQLPKDRFSAERLKGVDSTLKIQPAELGDSAVYLCASSYRDTQETQYFGPGTRLLVL.

The chain couples TRBV3-1 (or the pseudogene TRBV3-2) to TRBJ1-3; D call uncertain. V lost 1 base to trimming and J lost 0 bases, with 7 bases between them. The V gene's germline CDR1 is LGHDT and CDR2 YNNKEL (reference sequence). The CDR3 sequence is 15 residues long. CDR3 residues: CASSQAAGSGNTIYF. DNA of the CDR3: TGTGCCAGCAGCCAAGCGGCAGGCTCTGGAAACACCATATATTTT.

The rearrangement uses TRBV24-1 and TRBJ2-7; 8 bases agree with TRBD1. Germline V gene sequence: CDR1 KGHDR, CDR2 SFDVKD. The V and J ends lost 3 bases and 3 bases, in that order; junction bases with no gene match: 9. The CDR3 covers 16 residues. CDR3 residues: CATSDRRRTGFYEQYF. CDR3 sequence (DNA): TGTGCCACCAGTGATCGACGTAGGACAGGGTTCTACGAGCAGTACTTC.

This CDR3 reads CAISESTGDVQPQHF. The CDR3 DNA reads TGTGCCATCAGTGAGTCGACAGGGGATGTTCAGCCCCAGCATTTT. The V gene is TRBV10-3, the J gene TRBJ1-5; TRBD1 matches 8 bases. Trimming took 0 bases from V and 6 from J; bases not matched to a gene: 4. This CDR3 spans 15 amino acids. CDR1 is ENHRY and CDR2 is SYGVKD in the germline V gene.

The chain links TRBV24-1 to TRBJ1-1; 9 nucleotides agree with TRBD1. The junction had 8 bases not matched to a gene; V was cut back by 4 bases and J by 6 bases. This CDR3 is built from 15 residues. CDR1 and CDR2 from the germline V gene are KGHDR and SFDVKD. Written as DNA, the CDR3 is TGTGCCACCAGTGAACACGGGACAGGGAGGGCTGAAGCTTTCTTT. Translating gives CATSEHGTGRAEAFF.

V gene TRBV30 combines with J gene TRBJ1-1; 9 bases are shared with TRBD1. The germline V gene has CDR1 GTSNPN and CDR2 SVGIG (reference sequence). The CDR3 sequence is 12 residues long. The V gene end was trimmed by 4 bases and the J gene end by 8 bases; junction bases not matched to a gene: 5. The CDR3 DNA reads TGTGCCTGGAACCGGGACAGGGTGGAAGCTTTCTTT. Amino acid sequence: CAWNRDRVEAFF. The full variable domain, rest sourced from reference TRBV30 and TRBJ1-1, is SQTIHQWPATLVQPVGSPLSLECTVEGTSNPNLYWYRQAAGRGLQLLFYSVGIGQISSEVPQNLSASRPQDRQFILSSKKLLLSDSGFYLCAWNRDRVEAFFGQGTRLTVV.

The chain uses TRBV5-4 and TRBJ2-3; a weak D match, TRBD1 (7 bases). Trimming took off 4 bases at V and 3 bases at J, with 21 bases between the two ends. The CDR3 contains 17 residues. CDR1 and CDR2 from the germline V gene are SGHNT and YYREEE (reference sequence). In DNA form, the CDR3 reads TGTGCCAGCAGCGACCTGACAGGGAGGTCAGGTACAGATACGCAGTATTTT. Amino acids: CASSDLTGRSGTDTQYF.

The CDR3, as DNA: TGTGCCTGGAGTGTAACCTACCAGGGGGTCGACGAGCAGTACTTC. Its translation is CAWSVTYQGVDEQYF. The chain recombines TRBV30 with TRBJ2-7, with 7 bases fitting TRBD1. V shed 0 bases, J shed 5 bases, and the junction held 10 bases outside the gene matches. The CDR3 is 15 amino acids. CDR1 is GTSNPN, CDR2 SVGIG, per germline (reference sequence).